A single sample is the source of the 22 T cell receptor beta chains below, sequenced in a study of glioma-infiltrating T cells after dendritic cell vaccination. Clones were read by immunoSEQ multiplex PCR, and TCRdb kept only the in-frame ones, dropping some. The sample comprises some 87,000 clones, 70% to 90% of which are singletons, and around 3.2% rests with the top ten. This specimen was blood, taken before dendritic cell vaccination. All receptors come from a human donor with glioblastoma.

The rearrangement links TRBV18 to TRBJ2-7, with TRBD2 identical over 7 bases. Losses at the gene ends were 0 bases for V and 3 bases for J; bases not matched to a gene: 8. CDR3 length: 16 amino acids. The germline V gene has CDR1 KGHSH and CDR2 LQKENI. CDR3 sequence reads: CASSPPGRDSIYEQYF. Written as DNA, the CDR3 is TGTGCCAGCTCACCACCAGGGAGGGACTCCATCTACGAGCAGTACTTC.

The chain joins TRBV7-2 to TRBJ2-6; 7 positions match TRBD1. This CDR3 is 17 amino acids long. Germline CDR1 and CDR2: SGHTA and FQGNSA. Trimming took 1 base from V and 0 from J; bases not matched to a gene: 3. CDR3 sequence: CASSLVGTVSGANVLTF. CDR3 bases: TGTGCCAGCAGCTTAGTGGGGACAGTCTCTGGGGCCAACGTCCTGACTTTC.

This clone was seen more than once but under ten times. The chain couples TRBV7-9 to TRBJ2-3; no clear D gene. Trimming took off 5 bases at V and 3 bases at J, with 9 bases between the two ends. The CDR3 covers 13 residues. CDR1 SEHNR and CDR2 FQNEAQ come from the germline V gene (reference sequence). The CDR3 region is CASSPSGTDTQYF. The CDR3 DNA sequence: TGTGCCAGCAGCCCTTCGGGTACAGATACGCAGTATTTT.

A few counts support this clone. The chain uses TRBV7-3 and TRBJ2-2; perhaps TRBD2 as D (6 bases). V was pared by 0 bases and J by 6 bases, with 11 bases between. This CDR3 is 15 amino acids long. Germline lookup yields CDR1 SGHTA and CDR2 FQGTGA. The CDR3 DNA follows: TGTGCCAGCAGCTTAACACGGGAGCTGGCCGGGGAGCTGTTTTTT. Translation: CASSLTRELAGELFF.

The chain has TRBV9 and TRBJ1-1; the D gene is possibly TRBD1 (6 bases). The CDR3 has 15 residues. V lost 3 bases, J lost 5 bases, and 17 bases lay in between. CDR1 is SGDLS and CDR2 is YYNGEE in the germline V gene. The CDR3 loop reads CASSARGGRGTEAFF. In nucleotides, the CDR3 is TGTGCCAGCAGCGCCCGCGGGGGGCGAGGGACTGAAGCTTTCTTT.

The chain couples TRBV10-3 to TRBJ2-7; 7 positions match TRBD1. This CDR3 has 13 amino acids. V lost 4 bases to trimming and J lost 5 bases; unmatched junction nucleotides: 5. CDR1 ENHRY and CDR2 SYGVKD come from the germline V gene. The CDR3 sequence is CAISAQGEDEQYF. As DNA, the CDR3 is TGTGCCATCAGTGCCCAGGGGGAAGACGAGCAGTACTTC.

The rearrangement uses TRBV9 and TRBJ1-1, with 11 bases lining up with TRBD1. The trim removed 4 bases at V and 4 bases at J, leaving 9 bases unmatched. Germline lookup yields CDR1 SGDLS and CDR2 YYNGEE. The CDR3 has 16 residues. CDR3 in DNA: TGTGCCAGCAGCCTCGGGACAGGGGGGGATGGCACTGAAGCTTTCTTT. Translating it yields CASSLGTGGDGTEAFF.

The rearrangement joins TRBV5-1 to TRBJ1-1; D may be TRBD1 (5 bases). Trimming left V 4 bases short and J 5 bases short, with 15 bases between. CDR3 length equals 14 residues. Germline V gives CDR1 SGHRS, CDR2 YFSETQ. In DNA, the CDR3 is TGCGCCAGCAGCGAGGGACGGGAGGAGACTGAAGCTTTCTTT. Its translation: CASSEGREETEAFF.

The chain uses TRBV7-6 and TRBJ2-1; D might be TRBD2 (5 bases). The CDR3 is 13 amino acids. Germline values: CDR1 SGHVS, CDR2 FNYEAQ. V was cut by 6 bases and J by 4 bases, with 10 bases left in between. CDR3 in DNA: TGTGCCAGCAGTCGCGGGTCGTACAATGAGCAGTTCTTC. Translating gives CASSRGSYNEQFF.

Written as DNA, the CDR3 is TGTGCCAGTAGTATAAACAGGAACACTGAAGCTTTCTTT. Amino acid sequence: CASSINRNTEAFF. This sequence joins TRBV19 and TRBJ1-1, with D hard to call. Between the trimmed V and J ends, which lost 2 bases and 1 base, there was a span of 5 bases. In germline, CDR1 is LNHDA, CDR2 SQIVND (reference sequence). The CDR3 covers 13 residues.

The chain combines TRBV5-6 with TRBJ1-2, with TRBD1 matching over 7 bases. Germline V gives CDR1 SGHDT, CDR2 YYEEEE. V lost 1 base to trimming and J lost 4 bases; unmatched junction nucleotides: 4. The length of the CDR3 is 14 residues. CDR3 coding DNA: TGTGCCAGCAGCTTGTCGGGACAGCCCTATGGCTACACCTTC. Protein product: CASSLSGQPYGYTF.

The chain uses TRBV18 and TRBJ2-1; D perhaps matches TRBD2 (6 bases). Germline V gene sequence: CDR1 KGHSH, CDR2 LQKENI. The CDR3 extends over 15 amino acids. V was trimmed by 0 bases and J by 9 bases, leaving 15 bases between them. For the CDR3, the DNA is TGTGCCAGCTCACCACCTCTGGGGGGAAGGGGTGAGCAGTTCTTC. Translation gives CASSPPLGGRGEQFF.

The V call is TRBV9, the J call TRBJ2-2, with 11 nucleotides matching TRBD2. With 0 bases clipped from V and 4 bases from J, the junction kept 5 bases outside the gene matches. Germline CDR1 and CDR2: SGDLS and YYNGEE. The CDR3 has 17 residues. CDR3 in amino acids: CASSVERLAGITGELFF. The CDR3 bases are TGTGCCAGCAGCGTAGAAAGACTAGCGGGAATCACCGGGGAGCTGTTTTTT. Looking up the rest from reference TRBV9 and TRBJ2-2 gives the full variable domain: DSGVTQTPKHLITATGQRVTLRCSPRSGDLSVYWYQQSLDQGLQFLIQYYNGEERAKGNILERFSAQQFPDLHSELNLSSLELGDSALYFCASSVERLAGITGELFFGEGSRLTVL.

The chain combines TRBV6-7 with TRBJ1-5; 8 bases line up with TRBD1. TRBV6-7 carries the ORF label, with uncertain function. The CDR3 has 15 amino acids. The V and J ends lost 0 bases and 7 bases, in that order; junction bases with no gene match: 5. The CDR3 region has the DNA TGTGCCAGCAGTTACTCGGCAGGGGGCGGGCAGCCCCAGCATTTT. Translated, it gives CASSYSAGGGQPQHF.

The chain uses TRBV13 and TRBJ2-7; TRBD2 matches 10 bases. Germline V gene lookup returns CDR1 PRHDT and CDR2 FYEKMQ (reference sequence). Germline trimming cut 5 bases from V and 5 bases from J; bases unmatched to any gene: 9. The CDR3 is made up of 15 amino acids. CDR3 sequence: CASSALLAGLDEQYF. CDR3 in DNA: TGTGCCAGCAGCGCCCTACTAGCGGGATTAGACGAGCAGTACTTC. The full variable domain, its missing parts supplied by reference TRBV13 and TRBJ2-7, is AAGVIQSPRHLIKEKRETATLKCYPIPRHDTVYWYQQGPGQDPQFLISFYEKMQSDKGSIPDRFSAQQFSDYHSELNMSSLELGDSALYFCASSALLAGLDEQYFGPGTRLTVT.

The DNA for the CDR3 is TGTGCCAGCAGCCCCAGACAGGGGGAGGGGGGTGGCTACACCTTC. It translates to CASSPRQGEGGGYTF. The genes are TRBV7-8 and TRBJ1-2; TRBD1 matches 9 bases. J lost 7 bases, V lost 5 bases, and 11 bases had no gene match. Germline CDR1 reads SGHVS; CDR2 reads FQNEAQ. CDR3 length: 15 residues.

The CDR3: CASRSQGGLNTEAFF. The CDR3 DNA reads TGTGCCAGCAGGAGTCAGGGGGGATTGAACACTGAAGCTTTCTTT. This sequence joins TRBV7-3 and TRBJ1-1; 7 nucleotides line up with TRBD1. CDR1 SGHTA and CDR2 FQGTGA come from the germline V gene. With V trimmed by 6 bases and J by 0 bases, 7 bases remained unmatched. CDR3 length: 15 residues.

The chain has TRBV5-1 and TRBJ2-3, with D perhaps TRBD2 (6 bases). The V gene lost 4 bases and the J gene lost 0 bases, with 18 bases spanning the gap. The CDR3 consists of 17 residues. Looked up from germline, CDR1 is SGHRS and CDR2 is YFSETQ. The CDR3 DNA reads TGCGCCAGCAGCCCGACGCGGGGCCGGGGAAGCACAGATACGCAGTATTTT. Translated: CASSPTRGRGSTDTQYF.

The V gene is TRBV19, the J gene TRBJ1-2; the match to TRBD1 covers 11 bases. The CDR3 has 14 amino acids. V dropped 5 bases and J dropped 4; count of bases not matched to a gene: 3. The germline V gene has CDR1 LNHDA and CDR2 SQIVND (reference sequence). The CDR3 spells CASSAGTGGYGYTF. The CDR3 DNA reads as TGTGCCAGTAGTGCCGGGACAGGGGGCTATGGCTACACCTTC.

The V and J genes are TRBV27 and TRBJ1-5; no clear D. V was pared by 2 bases and J by 3 bases, with 11 bases between. Germline V lookup: CDR1 MNHEY, CDR2 SMNVEV (reference sequence). The length of the CDR3 is 15 residues. The CDR3 reads CASSLNRVNNQPQHF. The CDR3 region has the DNA TGTGCCAGCAGTTTAAACAGAGTAAACAATCAGCCCCAGCATTTT.

The V gene is TRBV6-5, the J gene TRBJ1-1; TRBD1 matches at 7 bases. J lost 4 bases, V lost 3 bases, and 5 bases had no gene match. CDR1 and CDR2 (germline): MNHEY, SVGAGI. The CDR3 runs to 14 residues. The CDR3 sequence: CASSYRQGVTEAFF. The CDR3 coding sequence is TGTGCCAGCAGTTATCGGCAGGGGGTCACTGAAGCTTTCTTT.

The chain couples TRBV27 to TRBJ1-2; 10 bases match TRBD1. The CDR3 runs to 16 residues. Trimming took 5 bases from V and 8 from J; bases not matched to a gene: 14. The V gene's germline CDR1 is MNHEY and CDR2 SMNVEV (reference sequence). CDR3 protein: CASSALLSGTGVGYTF. The CDR3 bases are TGTGCCAGCAGTGCACTTCTATCCGGGACAGGGGTAGGCTACACCTTC.